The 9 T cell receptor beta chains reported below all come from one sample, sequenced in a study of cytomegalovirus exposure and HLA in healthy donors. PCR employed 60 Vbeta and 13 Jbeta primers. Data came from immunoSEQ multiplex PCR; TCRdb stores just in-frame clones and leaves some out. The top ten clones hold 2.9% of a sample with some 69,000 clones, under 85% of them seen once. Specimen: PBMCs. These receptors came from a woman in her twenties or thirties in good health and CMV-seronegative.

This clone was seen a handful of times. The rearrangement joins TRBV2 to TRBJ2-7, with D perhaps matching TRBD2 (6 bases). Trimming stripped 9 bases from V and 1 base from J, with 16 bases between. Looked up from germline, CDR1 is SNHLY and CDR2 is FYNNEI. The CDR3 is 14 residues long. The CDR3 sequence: CASHRGSGSYEQYF. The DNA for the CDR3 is TGTGCCAGTCACCGGGGGAGTGGATCCTACGAGCAGTACTTC. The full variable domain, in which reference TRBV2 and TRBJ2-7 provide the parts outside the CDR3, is EPEVTQTPSHQVTQMGQEVILRCVPISNHLYFYWYRQILGQKVEFLVSFYNNEISEKSEIFDDQFSVERPDGSNFTLKIRSTKLEDSAMYFCASHRGSGSYEQYFGPGTRLTVT.

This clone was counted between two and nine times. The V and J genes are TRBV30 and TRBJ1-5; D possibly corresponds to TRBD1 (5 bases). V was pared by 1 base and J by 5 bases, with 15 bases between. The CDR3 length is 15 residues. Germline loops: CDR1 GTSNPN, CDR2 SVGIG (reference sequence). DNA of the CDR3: TGTGCCTGGAGTGAAAAGGGGAGGGGATATCAGCCCCAGCATTTT. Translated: CAWSEKGRGYQPQHF.

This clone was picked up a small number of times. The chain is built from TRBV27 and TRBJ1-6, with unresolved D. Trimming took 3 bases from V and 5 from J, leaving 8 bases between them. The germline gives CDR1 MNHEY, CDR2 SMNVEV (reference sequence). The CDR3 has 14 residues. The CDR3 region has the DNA TGTGCCAGCAGTTTGAACGGAGATAATTCACCCCTCCACTTT. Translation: CASSLNGDNSPLHF.

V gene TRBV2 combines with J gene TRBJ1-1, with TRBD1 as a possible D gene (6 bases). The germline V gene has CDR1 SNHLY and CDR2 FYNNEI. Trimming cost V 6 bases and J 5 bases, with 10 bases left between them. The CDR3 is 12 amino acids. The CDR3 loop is CASRSGVTEAFF. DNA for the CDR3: TGTGCCAGCAGGTCAGGGGTGACTGAAGCTTTCTTT.

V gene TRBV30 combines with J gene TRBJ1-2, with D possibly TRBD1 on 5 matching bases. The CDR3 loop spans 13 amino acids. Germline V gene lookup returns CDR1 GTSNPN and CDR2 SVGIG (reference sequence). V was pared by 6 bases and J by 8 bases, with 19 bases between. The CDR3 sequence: CACHVGVPGGYTF. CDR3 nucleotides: TGTGCCTGTCACGTAGGGGTTCCTGGGGGCTACACCTTC.

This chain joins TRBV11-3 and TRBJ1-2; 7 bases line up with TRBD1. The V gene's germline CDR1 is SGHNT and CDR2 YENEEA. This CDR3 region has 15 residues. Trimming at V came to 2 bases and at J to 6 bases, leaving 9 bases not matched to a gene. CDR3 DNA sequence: TGTGCCAGCAGCTTAATCGTTACAGGGGAAAATGGCTACACCTTC. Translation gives CASSLIVTGENGYTF.

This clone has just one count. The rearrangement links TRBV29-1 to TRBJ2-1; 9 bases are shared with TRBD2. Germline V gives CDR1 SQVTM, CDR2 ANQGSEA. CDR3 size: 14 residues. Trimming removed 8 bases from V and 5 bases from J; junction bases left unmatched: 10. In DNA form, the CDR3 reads TGCAGCTCCAGGCGGGGGGGCGGCAACAATGAGCAGTTCTTC. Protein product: CSSRRGGGNNEQFF.

CDR3 DNA sequence: TGTGCCAGCAGCGTAGGTTTGAGAGGGTCCGCGAACACTGAAGCTTTCTTT. It encodes CASSVGLRGSANTEAFF. This chain links TRBV9 with TRBJ1-1; D is uncertain. Germline loops: CDR1 SGDLS, CDR2 YYNGEE. Trimming stripped 0 bases from V and 1 base from J, with 16 bases between. The CDR3 is made up of 17 amino acids.

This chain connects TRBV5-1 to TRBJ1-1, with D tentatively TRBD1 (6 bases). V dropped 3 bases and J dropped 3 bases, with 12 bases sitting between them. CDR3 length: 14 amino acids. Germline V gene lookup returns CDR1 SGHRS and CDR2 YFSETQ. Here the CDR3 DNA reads TGCGCCAGCAGCTCCCCCAGGGGAGACACTGAAGCTTTCTTT. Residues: CASSSPRGDTEAFF. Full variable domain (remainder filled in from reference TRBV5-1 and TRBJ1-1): KAGVTQTPRYLIKTRGQQVTLSCSPISGHRSVSWYQQTPGQGLQFLFEYFSETQRNKGNFPGRFSGRQFSNSRSEMNVSTLELGDSALYLCASSSPRGDTEAFFGQGTRLTVV.